The sequence of this T cell receptor (beta chain) was determined in a study of blood T cell repertoires in COVID-19. Original processing methods: Amplification of reference gene primers provided the estimated nucleated cell counts. This table comes from immunoSEQ multiplex PCR, and its TCRdb copy is limited to in-frame clones, with some not included. The DNA was the basis for D and trimming; V, J and clone size are from that table. The data show about 56,000 clones, roughly 83% seen once. The sequencing input was peripheral blood. The TCR originated in a man aged 55 to 70 with COVID-19, enrolled during active disease.

This chain's CDR3 is CASSYSPTTGTETQYF. In DNA, the CDR3 is TGTGCCAGCAGTTACTCGCCAACGACAGGGACGGAGACCCAGTACTTC. The V call is TRBV6-5, the J call TRBJ2-5, with TRBD1 matching 7 bases. Germline trimming cut 0 bases from V and 5 bases from J; bases unmatched to any gene: 9. The CDR3 runs to 16 residues. From germline, CDR1 is MNHEY and CDR2 SVGAGI.